This entry lists 14 T cell receptor beta chains sequenced from one sample in a study of T cells in tumors after PD-1 blockade. Libraries were prepared by immunoSEQ multiplex PCR; TCRdb keeps only in-frame clonotypes and omits some of them. The data contain just under 65,000 clones, 74% of them singletons. Source: PBMCs, taken after anti-PD-1 treatment. Source of these receptors: a human donor with basal cell carcinoma.

The V and J genes are TRBV7-2 and TRBJ2-2; D remains ambiguous. Germline assignment: CDR1 SGHTA and CDR2 FQGNSA. V dropped 2 bases and J dropped 4 bases, with 5 bases sitting between them. The CDR3 extends over 13 amino acids. The CDR3 protein is CASSLRFTGELFF. The CDR3 nucleotides read TGTGCCAGCAGCTTACGGTTCACCGGGGAGCTGTTTTTT.

The V gene is TRBV30, the J gene TRBJ1-5; 9 bases line up with TRBD1. Germline loops: CDR1 GTSNPN, CDR2 SVGIG (reference sequence). The length of the CDR3 is 15 residues. The J segment lost 1 base and the V segment lost 4 bases, leaving 5 bases of the junction unmatched. CDR3 bases: TGTGCCTGGAACACAGGGGGCAGCAGCAATCAGCCCCAGCATTTT. Its translation is CAWNTGGSSNQPQHF.

This clone was found a few times. This chain joins TRBV19 and TRBJ1-1; D is undetermined. The germline V and J ends were trimmed by 2 bases and 3 bases, with 7 bases remaining between them. The CDR3 is 13 amino acids. Germline loops: CDR1 LNHDA, CDR2 SQIVND (reference sequence). CDR3 sequence: CASSIQWDTEAFF. The CDR3 region has the DNA TGTGCCAGTAGTATACAGTGGGACACTGAAGCTTTCTTT.

This clone appeared a single time. The gene calls are TRBV6-1 and TRBJ2-5; D may be TRBD1 (5 bases). Trimming left V 2 bases short and J 2 bases short, with 12 bases between. Germline CDR1 MNHNS, CDR2 SASEGT. The CDR3 totals 15 residues. The CDR3 region is CASSERGTVQETQYF. CDR3 nucleotide sequence: TGTGCCAGCAGTGAAAGGGGAACAGTACAAGAGACCCAGTACTTC.

The chain joins TRBV12-3 or TRBV12-4 to TRBJ1-2; D gene uncertain. Between the trimmed V and J ends, which lost 4 bases and 4 bases, there was a span of 10 bases. The CDR3 length is 13 residues. The CDR3 sequence is CASSSDPFYGYTF. CDR3 nucleotides: TGTGCCAGCAGTTCGGACCCTTTCTATGGCTACACCTTC.

The rearrangement links TRBV4-1 to TRBJ2-5; tentative D call: TRBD1 (6 bases). V was pared by 0 bases and J by 2 bases, with 13 bases between. There are 16 residues in the CDR3. Germline V gives CDR1 MGHRA, CDR2 YSYEKL. CDR3 sequence reads: CASSQDFPGVQETQYF. CDR3 DNA sequence: TGCGCCAGCAGCCAAGATTTCCCAGGGGTACAAGAGACCCAGTACTTC.

This sequence joins TRBV4-1 and TRBJ1-2, with a weak D call TRBD1 (6 bases). Trimming took 1 base from V and 7 from J, leaving 19 bases between them. This CDR3 region has 16 residues. Germline V lookup: CDR1 MGHRA, CDR2 YSYEKL. This CDR3 reads CASSQVSRTATSGYTF. CDR3 DNA: TGCGCCAGCAGCCAAGTGTCAAGGACAGCAACTAGTGGCTACACCTTC.

DNA of the CDR3: TGTGCCAGCTCGCAAGGGACAGGCGAACTCACCGGGGAGCTGTTTTTT. Protein product: CASSQGTGELTGELFF. V and J are TRBV18 and TRBJ2-2; 8 nucleotides align to TRBD1. CDR3 length: 16 residues. V shed 6 bases and J 4 bases; nucleotides not matched to a gene: 10. Germline assignment: CDR1 KGHSH and CDR2 LQKENI.

J is TRBJ1-3 and V is TRBV18; D unresolved. This CDR3 contains 16 residues. Germline V gives CDR1 KGHSH, CDR2 LQKENI. Trimming took off 0 bases at V and 0 bases at J, with 9 bases between the two ends. In DNA, the CDR3 is TGTGCCAGCTCACCACCAGGTCTGAGCTCTGGAAACACCATATATTTT. Its protein is CASSPPGLSSGNTIYF.

The chain carries TRBV19 and TRBJ1-4, with D possibly being TRBD1 (5 bases). Germline lookup yields CDR1 LNHDA and CDR2 SQIVND (reference sequence). This CDR3 spans 15 amino acids. The ends were cut back, 7 bases at V and 2 bases at J, with 14 bases in the middle. The CDR3 nucleotides are TGTGCCAGTAAAGGGGAGAGGTTCACTAATGAAAAACTGTTTTTT. Residues: CASKGERFTNEKLFF.

The rearrangement links TRBV5-8 to TRBJ1-5; TRBD1 is a possible D gene (5 bases). Trimming cost V 4 bases and J 7 bases, with 18 bases left between them. There are 15 residues in the CDR3. Germline CDR1 is SGHTS and CDR2 is YDEGEE. The CDR3, as DNA: TGTGCCAGCAGCCCCGGGGGGGAAATTTGGCAGCCCCAGCATTTT. It codes for CASSPGGEIWQPQHF.

The chain carries TRBV9 and TRBJ1-2; possible D gene TRBD1, 6 bases. From germline, CDR1 is SGDLS and CDR2 YYNGEE. The CDR3 consists of 13 residues. V was cut by 4 bases and J by 2 bases, with 9 bases left in between. The CDR3 here is CASSMDSNYGYTF. The CDR3, as DNA: TGTGCCAGCAGCATGGACAGCAACTATGGCTACACCTTC.

The V call is TRBV6-2 or TRBV6-3, the J call TRBJ2-6; D unclear. This CDR3 is 17 amino acids long. V gave up 2 bases and J gave up 0 bases, with 11 bases separating them. From germline, CDR1 is MNHEY and CDR2 SVGEGT. The CDR3 nucleotides read TGTGCCAGCAGTTACGTTATAAATGACTCTGGGGCCAACGTCCTGACTTTC. Its translation: CASSYVINDSGANVLTF.

This sequence joins TRBV6-6 and TRBJ2-7, with a weak D call TRBD2 (5 bases). Germline loops: CDR1 MNHNY, CDR2 SVGAGI (reference sequence). This CDR3 has 15 amino acids. V was trimmed by 7 bases and J by 2 bases, leaving 18 bases between them. CDR3 DNA sequence: TGTGCCAGCACCCTACGGGATTCTCTAACCTACGAGCAGTACTTC. The encoded protein is CASTLRDSLTYEQYF.